This T cell receptor beta chain was found in a study of identical twins. Study-wide results and caveats: Abundant beta clonotypes from cord blood bore fewer insertions; memory repertoires lacked this pattern. With monozygotic twins, out-of-frame TCR alpha sharing exceeded what models estimated. Some out-of-frame alpha sequences were shared by twins, and these showed excess low generation probability.

The sample holds a few counts of this clonotype. Its antigen remains unidentified. CDR3 length: 11 residues. Unmatched junction bases numbered 5, after V lost 4 bases and J lost 9 bases. CDR1 is SQVTM, CDR2 ANQGSEA, per germline. TCRdb recomputed calls from the 5' RACE reads with MiXCR, one row per CDR3 protein. The sample contains a few hundred thousand distinct CDR3 sequences, 9% to 15% of which appear only once. This sample also belongs to another study, concerning yellow fever vaccine responses in identical twins. That investigation notes: Twins reportedly showed a vaccine T cell response that seemed partly convergent and partly personalized.

The chain uses TRBV29-1 and TRBJ1-1; 7 bases agree with TRBD1. The source is a woman between 18 and 29 years old in good health. Sequencing was carried out using CD8+ T cells sorted from blood. This CDR3 is CSVGKGQKAFF. In nucleotides, the CDR3 is TGCAGCGTTGGAAAGGGACAGAAAGCTTTCTTT.